The T cell receptor beta chain described here comes from a study of T cell responses to AZD1222 COVID-19 vaccine. In its sample, this clone was seen once. Libraries were prepared by immunoSEQ multiplex PCR; TCRdb keeps only in-frame clonotypes and omits some of them. This table has 92,000 or so clones, roughly 90% appearing once. The CDR3 has 15 amino acids. Looked up from germline, CDR1 is MDHEN and CDR2 is SYDVKM. J lost 9 bases, V lost 4 bases, and 11 bases had no gene match. The sequence came from an adult in good health. This sequence joins TRBV28 and TRBJ2-1, with TRBD2 matching 8 bases. The sequences come from peripheral blood, collected on day 0 of AZD1222 vaccination. The CDR3 region is CASSSRGSGTIEQFF. The CDR3 bases are TGTGCCAGCAGTTCCCGGGGTAGCGGGACCATTGAGCAGTTCTTC.